This T cell receptor (beta chain) was sequenced for a study of blood T cell repertoires in COVID-19. Overall study: Sources were T cells, B-cell-depleted T cells, or PBMCs; the material itself was cDNA or gDNA.

Using immunoSEQ multiplex PCR, the repertoire was profiled, and TCRdb retains in-frame clones only, with some absent. The data show over 150,000 clones, about 80% seen once. Assignment of participants to cohorts was predicated upon participant-reported clinical history. The ends were cut back, 2 bases at V and 4 bases at J, with 7 bases in the middle. The length of the CDR3 is 12 residues. Germline CDR1 is SGHRS and CDR2 is YFSETQ. The sequence derives from a man aged 45-65 years who had recovered from COVID-19. V gene TRBV5-1 combines with J gene TRBJ2-7, with D uncertain. Input material: PBMCs or T cells enriched from blood (not recorded which). The CDR3 region is CASSFSGYEQYF. For the CDR3, the DNA is TGCGCCAGCAGCTTTTCCGGTTACGAGCAGTACTTC.